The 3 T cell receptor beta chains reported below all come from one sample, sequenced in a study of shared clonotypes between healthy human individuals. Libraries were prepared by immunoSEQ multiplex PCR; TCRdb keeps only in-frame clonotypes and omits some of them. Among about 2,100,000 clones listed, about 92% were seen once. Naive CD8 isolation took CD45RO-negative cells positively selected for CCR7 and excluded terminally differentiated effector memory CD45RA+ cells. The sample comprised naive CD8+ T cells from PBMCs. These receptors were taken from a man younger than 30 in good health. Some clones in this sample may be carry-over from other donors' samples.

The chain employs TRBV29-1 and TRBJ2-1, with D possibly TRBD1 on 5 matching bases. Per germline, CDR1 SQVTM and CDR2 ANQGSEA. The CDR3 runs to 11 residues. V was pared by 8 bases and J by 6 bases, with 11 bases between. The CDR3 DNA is TGCAGCCACAACACAGGCAATGAGCAGTTCTTC. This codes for CSHNTGNEQFF.

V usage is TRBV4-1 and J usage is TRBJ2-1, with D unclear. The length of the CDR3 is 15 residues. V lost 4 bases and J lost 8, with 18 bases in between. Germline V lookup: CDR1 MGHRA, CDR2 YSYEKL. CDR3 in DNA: TGCGCCAGCAGCCCAATGCCCCATTCGGTGGATGAGCAGTTCTTC. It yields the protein CASSPMPHSVDEQFF.

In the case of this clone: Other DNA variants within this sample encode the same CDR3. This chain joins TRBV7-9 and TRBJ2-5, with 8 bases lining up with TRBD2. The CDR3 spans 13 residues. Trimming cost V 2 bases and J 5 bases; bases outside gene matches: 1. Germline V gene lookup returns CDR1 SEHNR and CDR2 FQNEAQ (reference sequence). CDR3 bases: TGTGCCAGCAGCTTACCGGGGGGGGAGACCCAGTACTTC. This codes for CASSLPGGETQYF. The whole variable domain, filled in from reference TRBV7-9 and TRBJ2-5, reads DTGVSQNPRHKITKRGQNVTFRCDPISEHNRLYWYRQTLGQGPEFLTYFQNEAQLEKSRLLSDRFSAERPKGSFSTLEIQRTEQGDSAMYLCASSLPGGETQYFGPGTRLLVL.